The 13 T cell receptor beta chains in this list originate from one sample, sequenced in a study of somatic mutations in cytotoxic T cells in rheumatoid arthritis. TCRdb's table, derived via immunoSEQ multiplex PCR, lists solely in-frame clones and lacks some. Of around 11,000 clones listed, around 80% were seen once; the top ten hold 30% to 40%. The material sequenced was CD8+ T cells sorted from blood. The receptors derive from an adult with rheumatoid arthritis.

The V and J genes are TRBV10-3 and TRBJ2-1, with 7 bases aligning to TRBD2. After removal of 7 bases from V and 3 bases from J, the junction contained 3 bases not matched to a gene. The CDR3 length is 13 residues. Germline V gives CDR1 ENHRY, CDR2 SYGVKD. CDR3 in DNA: TGTGCCATCAAGGGCGGGAGCTACAATGAGCAGTTCTTC. Amino acids: CAIKGGSYNEQFF.

V gene TRBV6-5 combines with J gene TRBJ1-5; D possibly corresponds to TRBD1 (5 bases). The CDR3 has 15 amino acids. The germline V gene encodes CDR1 MNHEY and CDR2 SVGAGI. The germline V and J ends were trimmed by 5 bases and 2 bases, with 13 bases remaining between them. The CDR3, as DNA: TGTGCCAGCAGTCAAAACTTGGGGGGCAATCAGCCCCAGCATTTT. This sequence encodes CASSQNLGGNQPQHF.

The rearrangement joins TRBV7-3 to TRBJ2-1, with D perhaps TRBD2 (6 bases). The CDR3 loop spans 13 amino acids. The V gene lost 4 bases and the J gene lost 8 bases, with 12 bases spanning the gap. The V gene's germline CDR1 is SGHTA and CDR2 FQGTGA. CDR3 region: CASSSGSLDEQFF. The CDR3 region has the DNA TGTGCCAGCAGCTCCGGGAGTCTCGATGAGCAGTTCTTC.

The V and J genes are TRBV7-2 and TRBJ1-2; TRBD1 might be the D (6 bases). Deletions cut 5 bases from V and 1 base from J, with 17 bases between. This CDR3 is built from 16 residues. The germline V gene has CDR1 SGHTA and CDR2 FQGNSA. The CDR3 DNA sequence: TGTGCCAGCAGCCCACAGTGGGACATTAATAACTATGGCTACACCTTC. Its translation is CASSPQWDINNYGYTF.

This chain joins TRBV12-2 and TRBJ2-3; the D call in the table, TRBD2, was not verified against the DNA. TRBV12-2 corresponds to a pseudogene. The CDR3 has 17 amino acids. CDR3 sequence (DNA): TGTGCAAGTCGTATCCCTCCGGGGGGGTCTAGCACAGATACGCAGTATTTT. Translating it yields CASRIPPGGSSTDTQYF.

This chain connects TRBV28 to TRBJ2-1; 10 nucleotides match TRBD2. The CDR3 runs 17 residues. The J segment lost 6 bases and the V segment lost 3 bases, leaving 11 bases of the junction unmatched. The germline V gene encodes CDR1 MDHEN and CDR2 SYDVKM. CDR3 bases: TGTGCCAGCAGTTTGGAAATAGCGGGGGGACCCGCCAATGAGCAGTTCTTC. Translation: CASSLEIAGGPANEQFF.

Only one count was recorded for this clone. An end of the junction does not agree with germline; a read error may underlie this. V and J are TRBV2 and TRBJ2-7, with TRBD2 matching over 10 bases. This CDR3 has 12 residues. Germline lookup yields CDR1 SNHLY and CDR2 FYNNEI. CDR3 residues: CASSYLAGDVHF. CDR3 nucleotide sequence: TGTGCCAGCAGTTATCTAGCGGGAGACGTTCACTTC.

The rearrangement joins TRBV5-1 to TRBJ2-1, with D uncertain. Trimming left V 4 bases short and J 6 bases short, with 5 bases between. The CDR3 consists of 11 residues. Germline V lookup: CDR1 SGHRS, CDR2 YFSETQ. The CDR3 protein is CASSEVNEQFF. The CDR3 region has the DNA TGCGCCAGCAGCGAGGTCAATGAGCAGTTCTTC.

The chain joins TRBV19 to TRBJ2-1; 7 positions agree with TRBD2. This CDR3 spans 12 amino acids. The V gene end was trimmed by 6 bases and the J gene end by 8 bases; junction bases not matched to a gene: 4. Germline V gives CDR1 LNHDA, CDR2 SQIVND (reference sequence). The CDR3 DNA reads TGTGCCAGTAGGGGGGGGGTACATGAGCAGTTCTTC. It encodes CASRGGVHEQFF.

The chain is built from TRBV29-1 and TRBJ1-2; 8 bases agree with TRBD1. This CDR3 comprises 14 residues. The V and J ends lost 3 bases and 6 bases, in that order; junction bases with no gene match: 9. CDR1 and CDR2 (germline): SQVTM, ANQGSEA. CDR3 loop: CSVDPGTGGNGYTF. Written as DNA, the CDR3 is TGCAGCGTTGACCCCGGGACAGGTGGAAATGGCTACACCTTC.

The rearrangement uses TRBV10-3 and TRBJ1-1; 7 nucleotides align to TRBD1. Germline lookup yields CDR1 ENHRY and CDR2 SYGVKD. This CDR3 contains 11 residues. The V gene end was trimmed by 10 bases and the J gene end by 8 bases; junction bases not matched to a gene: 7. The CDR3 DNA reads as TGTGCCACCGGGGACAGCCAAGAAGCTTTCTTT. It encodes CATGDSQEAFF.

This chain joins TRBV4-1 and TRBJ2-7, with a possible D match to TRBD1 (6 bases). Trimming left V 4 bases short and J 6 bases short, with 19 bases between. This CDR3 region has 15 residues. The germline CDR1 and CDR2 sequences are MGHRA and YSYEKL. CDR3 sequence reads: CASSLRQAPQGEQYF. DNA of the CDR3: TGCGCCAGCAGCCTACGACAGGCCCCGCAGGGCGAGCAGTACTTC.

The gene calls are TRBV10-3 and TRBJ2-1, with 10 bases aligning to TRBD1. Trimming cost V 0 bases and J 3 bases; bases outside gene matches: 2. CDR1 is ENHRY, CDR2 SYGVKD, per germline. The CDR3 sequence is 16 residues long. CDR3 region: CAISESTGGFYNEQFF. CDR3 sequence (DNA): TGTGCCATCAGTGAGTCGACAGGGGGCTTCTACAATGAGCAGTTCTTC.